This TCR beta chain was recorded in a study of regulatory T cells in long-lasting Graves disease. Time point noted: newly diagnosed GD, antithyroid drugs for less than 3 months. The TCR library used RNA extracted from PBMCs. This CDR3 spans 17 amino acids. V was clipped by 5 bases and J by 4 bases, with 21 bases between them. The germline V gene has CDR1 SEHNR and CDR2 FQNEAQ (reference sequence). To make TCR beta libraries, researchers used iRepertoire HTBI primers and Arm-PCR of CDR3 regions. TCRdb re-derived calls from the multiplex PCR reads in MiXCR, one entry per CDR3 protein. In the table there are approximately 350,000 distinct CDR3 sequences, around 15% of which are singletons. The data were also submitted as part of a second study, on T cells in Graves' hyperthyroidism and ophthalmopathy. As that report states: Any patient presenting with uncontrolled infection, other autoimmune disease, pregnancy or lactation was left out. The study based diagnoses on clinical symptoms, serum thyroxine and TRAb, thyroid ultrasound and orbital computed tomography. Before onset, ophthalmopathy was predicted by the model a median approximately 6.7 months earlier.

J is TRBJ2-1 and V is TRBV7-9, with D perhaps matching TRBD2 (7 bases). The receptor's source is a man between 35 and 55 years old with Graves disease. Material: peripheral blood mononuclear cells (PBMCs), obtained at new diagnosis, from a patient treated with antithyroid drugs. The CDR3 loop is CASSQVVAGEGYNEQFF. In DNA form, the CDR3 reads TGTGCCAGCAGCCAAGTCGTAGCAGGGGAGGGTTACAATGAGCAGTTCTTC.